The clone carrying this T cell receptor (beta chain) was found a few times. Antigen: not known. The data were taken from a study of naive and memory T cell subsets. The germline V gene encodes CDR1 MNHEY and CDR2 SMNVEV (reference sequence). There are 15 residues in the CDR3. The V end lost 2 bases, the J end lost 5 bases, and 15 bases lay between the germline ends. Study conclusions and caveats: Diversity fell and Gini index rose from naive through CM, EM, EMRA.

An equimolar mix of two oligonucleotides served as the beta constant-region primer for TRBC1 and TRBC2. Ligated cDNA was amplified by four rounds of PCR with nested alpha and beta constant-region primers and SP2. The cDNA 3' end received a ligated single-stranded oligonucleotide carrying the SP2 primer and a 12-nucleotide UMI. TCRdb analysed the UMI-ligation and nested PCR reads with MiXCR anew, one entry per CDR3 protein. The sample consists of some 83,000 distinct CDR3 sequences, approximately 10% of them appearing once. This TCR came from a human donor in good health. The chain carries TRBV27 and TRBJ1-2; TRBD1 might be the D (6 bases). The sequencing input was naive CD8+ T cells from blood. Here the CDR3 reads CASSLSRGRLYGYTF. DNA of the CDR3: TGTGCCAGCAGTTTAAGCAGGGGTCGACTTTATGGCTACACCTTC.